This TCR beta chain was sequenced in a study of T-cell memory formation after mild COVID-19. For the study at large: There were largely donor-specific TCR clusters. General study findings and limits: CD4+ clones that contracted lay mainly in CM and EM; CD8+ ones lay in EMRA. Pre-infection memory held some responding clones, suggesting pre-existing cross-reactive T cells responded.

In the case of this clonotype: Its antigen is unknown.

The authors produced TCR alpha and TCR beta cDNA libraries with sample barcodes and UMIs by 5'RACE using constant-segment primers. TCRdb used MiXCR to reprocess the 5' RACE reads, holding one entry per CDR3 protein. The sample includes about 250,000 distinct CDR3 sequences, 15% of them seen just once. The ends lost 10 bases at V and 0 bases at J; junction bases unmatched: 6. Germline V gene lookup returns CDR1 LNHDA and CDR2 SQIVND (reference sequence). This CDR3 comprises 13 residues. This sequence was found in an adult woman who had mild COVID-19 (a few samples of this study predate the infection). Cell type and time point are not known. Sequenced: PBMCs or a T cell subset sorted from them (not recorded which). The chain is built from TRBV19 and TRBJ2-7, with 7 bases matching TRBD2. DNA of the CDR3: TGTGCCACCTCCCGGACTAGCTCCTACGAGCAGTACTTC. Its protein product is CATSRTSSYEQYF.